Below are 32 T cell receptor beta chains sequenced from a single sample in a study of blood T cell repertoires in COVID-19. Here immunoSEQ multiplex PCR was the method, and the copy in TCRdb shows in-frame clones only, minus some. The data show 90,000 to 120,000 clones, 84% seen once. The specimen was peripheral blood. These receptors were collected from a human donor in a cohort sampled during active COVID-19.

The chain combines TRBV5-4 with TRBJ2-3, with D uncertain. Germline V gives CDR1 SGHNT, CDR2 YYREEE (reference sequence). V was clipped by 2 bases and J by 0 bases, with 4 bases between them. This CDR3 region has 13 residues. The chain's CDR3 is CASSFESTDTQYF. The CDR3 DNA reads TGTGCCAGCAGCTTTGAGAGCACAGATACGCAGTATTTT.

The chain is built from TRBV2 and TRBJ2-1, with a tentative D call TRBD2 (6 bases). The CDR3 contains 13 residues. Germline loops: CDR1 SNHLY, CDR2 FYNNEI. Trimming shortened V by 5 bases and J by 7 bases, and 12 bases separated the two germline ends. CDR3 sequence: CASSKLAQNEQFF. The CDR3 DNA reads as TGTGCCAGCAGTAAACTAGCTCAGAATGAGCAGTTCTTC.

This sequence joins TRBV5-6 and TRBJ1-3; D is ambiguous. CDR1 is SGHDT, CDR2 YYEEEE, per germline. CDR3 length: 14 amino acids. Trimming pared 0 bases from V and 2 bases from J, leaving 6 bases between. The chain's CDR3 is CASSLGSAGNTIYF. The DNA for the CDR3 is TGTGCCAGCAGCTTGGGGAGTGCTGGAAACACCATATATTTT.

The chain has TRBV18 and TRBJ2-3, with a tentative D call TRBD1 (5 bases). Trimming left V 0 bases short and J 2 bases short, with 12 bases between. Germline CDR1 KGHSH, CDR2 LQKENI. CDR3 length equals 16 residues. CDR3 coding DNA: TGTGCCAGCTCACCACCGGTAGGGGTCACCACAGATACGCAGTATTTT. Amino acids: CASSPPVGVTTDTQYF.

The chain is built from TRBV5-1 and TRBJ2-7; the D gene is possibly TRBD2 (5 bases). Germline V CDR1 and CDR2: SGHRS, YFSETQ. This CDR3 spans 16 amino acids. V was clipped by 0 bases and J by 3 bases, with 16 bases between them. The CDR3 sequence: CASSLAAGGVNYEQYF. Written as DNA, the CDR3 is TGCGCCAGCAGCTTGGCCGCGGGCGGAGTAAACTACGAGCAGTACTTC.

The J gene is TRBJ2-1, the V gene TRBV19; 11 nucleotides line up with TRBD2. The CDR3 is 15 amino acids. Germline CDR1 is LNHDA and CDR2 is SQIVND (reference sequence). The junction had 8 bases not matched to a gene; V was cut back by 7 bases and J by 6 bases. The CDR3 coding sequence is TGTGCCAGTACCAAGGGGACTAGCGGTGGCAATGAGCAGTTCTTC. Protein sequence: CASTKGTSGGNEQFF. Full variable domain (missing parts from reference TRBV19 and TRBJ2-1): DGGITQSPKYLFRKEGQNVTLSCEQNLNHDAMYWYRQDPGQGLRLIYYSQIVNDFQKGDIAEGYSVSREKKESFPLTVTSAQKNPTAFYLCASTKGTSGGNEQFFGPGTRLTVL.

This clone came up a few times. This chain links TRBV4-3 with TRBJ2-1; TRBD1 matches 9 bases. Trimming at V came to 4 bases and at J to 7 bases, leaving 8 bases not matched to a gene. Germline V gives CDR1 LGHNA, CDR2 YSLEER. The CDR3 is made up of 15 amino acids. In DNA, the CDR3 is TGCGCCAGCAGCCCGAGGGGACAGGGTGTAAATGAGCAGTTCTTC. It yields the protein CASSPRGQGVNEQFF.

V is TRBV6-5 and J is TRBJ2-1; no clear D gene. The CDR3 totals 11 residues. Trimming pared 5 bases from V and 7 bases from J, leaving 6 bases between. CDR1 MNHEY and CDR2 SVGAGI come from the germline V gene. The CDR3 loop is CASSNGNEQFF. The CDR3 nucleotides are TGTGCCAGCAGTAACGGGAATGAGCAGTTCTTC.

This chain uses TRBV30 with TRBJ1-1; no firm D call. Germline values: CDR1 GTSNPN, CDR2 SVGIG (reference sequence). Trimming removed 4 bases from V and 2 bases from J, with 14 bases in between. CDR3 size: 14 residues. DNA of the CDR3: TGTGCCTGGATCCCTTGGGCCGGAAACACTGAAGCTTTCTTT. As protein: CAWIPWAGNTEAFF.

This CDR3 is CASSSRRSLKPEQYF. The CDR3 region has the DNA TGTGCCAGCAGCTCCCGACGGAGTTTGAAGCCCGAGCAGTACTTC. The chain uses TRBV7-9 and TRBJ2-7; D gene ambiguous. V lost 4 bases and J lost 6, with 19 bases in between. Germline values: CDR1 SEHNR, CDR2 FQNEAQ (reference sequence). This CDR3 contains 15 residues.

This chain joins TRBV2 and TRBJ1-5; 8 bases are a match to TRBD1. CDR1 SNHLY and CDR2 FYNNEI come from the germline V gene. The CDR3 sequence is 14 residues long. V was pared by 5 bases and J by 4 bases, with 4 bases of the junction left unmatched. The CDR3 DNA is TGTGCCAGCAGTCCGGACAGGGCGAATCAGCCCCAGCATTTT. Translation: CASSPDRANQPQHF.

V usage is TRBV5-8 and J usage is TRBJ2-1, with 10 nucleotides matching TRBD2. The junction had 12 bases not matched to a gene; V was cut back by 3 bases and J by 3 bases. The CDR3 extends over 18 amino acids. Per the germline V gene, CDR1 is SGHTS and CDR2 is YDEGEE. The CDR3: CASSSLNGLAARYNEQFF. In nucleotides, the CDR3 is TGTGCCAGCAGCTCCCTAAACGGACTAGCGGCCCGCTACAATGAGCAGTTCTTC.

The V call is TRBV5-1, the J call TRBJ1-4, with 7 bases matching TRBD1. The trim removed 6 bases at V and 7 bases at J, leaving 9 bases unmatched. The CDR3 is made up of 14 amino acids. The germline CDR1 and CDR2 sequences are SGHRS and YFSETQ. The CDR3, as DNA: TGCGCCAGCACTAATCAGGGGGGAGGTGAAAAACTGTTTTTT. Amino acid sequence: CASTNQGGGEKLFF.

The gene calls are TRBV6-5 and TRBJ2-7, with 9 nucleotides matching TRBD2. In germline, CDR1 is MNHEY, CDR2 SVGAGI. The CDR3 is 15 residues long. Trimming at V came to 4 bases and at J to 3 bases, leaving 7 bases not matched to a gene. CDR3 DNA: TGTGCCAGCAGTTTGCGGAGCGGGAGGAGCTACGAGCAGTACGTC. Translation gives CASSLRSGRSYEQYV.

This sequence joins TRBV4-1 and TRBJ2-3; TRBD2 matches at 7 bases. The CDR3 totals 16 residues. Germline trimming cut 1 base from V and 4 bases from J; bases unmatched to any gene: 8. The germline V gene encodes CDR1 MGHRA and CDR2 YSYEKL. CDR3 in amino acids: CASSQAPVLAADTQYF. Here the CDR3 DNA reads TGCGCCAGCAGCCAAGCCCCCGTTCTAGCGGCAGATACGCAGTATTTT.

The chain has TRBV19 and TRBJ1-3; no firm D call. Per germline, CDR1 LNHDA and CDR2 SQIVND (reference sequence). The V end was cut by 3 bases, the J end by 0 bases, with 9 bases between. The CDR3 totals 15 residues. Here the CDR3 reads CASSIMGFSGNTIYF. In DNA, the CDR3 is TGTGCCAGTAGTATCATGGGCTTCTCTGGAAACACCATATATTTT.

This chain uses TRBV5-1 with TRBJ1-1; tentatively, D is TRBD1 (5 bases). V was pared by 4 bases and J by 4 bases, with 17 bases between. The CDR3 totals 15 residues. Germline CDR1 SGHRS, CDR2 YFSETQ. The CDR3 spells CASSTDLGVFTEAFF. CDR3 in DNA: TGCGCCAGCAGCACCGACCTAGGGGTTTTCACTGAAGCTTTCTTT.

V and J are TRBV24-1 and TRBJ2-1, with D uncertain. CDR3 size: 13 residues. CDR1 is KGHDR, CDR2 SFDVKD, per germline. Trimming stripped 4 bases from V and 4 bases from J, with 7 bases between. The CDR3 DNA follows: TGTGCCACCAGTGACTGGCAGTACAATGAGCAGTTCTTC. Amino acids: CATSDWQYNEQFF.

J is TRBJ2-2 and V is TRBV19; D may be TRBD2 (6 bases). The CDR3 runs 17 residues. Trimming pared 3 bases from V and 3 bases from J, leaving 17 bases between. CDR1 and CDR2 (germline): LNHDA, SQIVND (reference sequence). For the CDR3, the DNA is TGTGCCAGTAGTATGATCGGGGGAGCGGGCTACACCGGGGAGCTGTTTTTT. Residues: CASSMIGGAGYTGELFF. The full variable domain, completed using reference TRBV19 and TRBJ2-2, is DGGITQSPKYLFRKEGQNVTLSCEQNLNHDAMYWYRQDPGQGLRLIYYSQIVNDFQKGDIAEGYSVSREKKESFPLTVTSAQKNPTAFYLCASSMIGGAGYTGELFFGEGSRLTVL.

This rearrangement joins TRBV19 to TRBJ1-2, with a weak D call TRBD1 (5 bases). V was shortened by 4 bases and J by 5 bases, with 23 bases between the two germline ends. This CDR3 contains 17 residues. Germline lookup yields CDR1 LNHDA and CDR2 SQIVND (reference sequence). The CDR3 region has the DNA TGTGCCAGTAGTACAATTCGGGGCCGAGGGACTCTTTATGGCTACACCTTC. It translates to CASSTIRGRGTLYGYTF.

The chain links TRBV28 to TRBJ2-7; D perhaps matches TRBD2 (6 bases). This CDR3 comprises 17 residues. The germline gives CDR1 MDHEN, CDR2 SYDVKM. V was clipped by 3 bases and J by 3 bases, with 21 bases between them. The CDR3 DNA is TGTGCCAGCAGTTTTGGGGGACTCGGCCCGTCGGACTACGAGCAGTACTTC. Its translation is CASSFGGLGPSDYEQYF. The full variable domain, completed using reference TRBV28 and TRBJ2-7, is DVKVTQSSRYLVKRTGEKVFLECVQDMDHENMFWYRQDPGLGLRLIYFSYDVKMKEKGDIPEGYSVSREKKERFSLILESASTNQTSMYLCASSFGGLGPSDYEQYFGPGTRLTVT.

This clone has a handful of counts. V is TRBV4-3 and J is TRBJ2-3; 7 bases are a match to TRBD2. After removal of 1 base from V and 6 bases from J, the junction contained 4 bases not matched to a gene. CDR1 is LGHNA and CDR2 is YSLEER in the germline V gene. The CDR3 sequence is 14 residues long. CDR3 loop: CASSQGAGEDTQYF. The CDR3 DNA sequence: TGCGCCAGCAGCCAAGGGGCGGGGGAGGATACGCAGTATTTT.

The CDR3 DNA is TGTGCCAGCAGTTCCCCGGGACAGGGGTCCTACGAGCAGTACTTC. This translates into CASSSPGQGSYEQYF. The chain employs TRBV3-1 (or the pseudogene TRBV3-2) and TRBJ2-7, with 10 bases aligning to TRBD1. Looked up from germline, CDR1 is LGHDT and CDR2 is YNNKEL (reference sequence). The length of the CDR3 is 15 residues. V was pared by 6 bases and J by 1 base, with 6 bases of the junction left unmatched.

This chain connects TRBV5-6 to TRBJ2-7; weak D call: TRBD1 (6 bases). The V end was cut by 4 bases, the J end by 7 bases, with 24 bases between. Looked up from germline, CDR1 is SGHDT and CDR2 is YYEEEE. CDR3 length: 16 amino acids. The CDR3, as DNA: TGTGCCAGCAGCACGGCCGGGACAAGGACTCACGGGGAGCAGTACTTC. Amino acids: CASSTAGTRTHGEQYF.

The V and J genes are TRBV6-2 or TRBV6-3 and TRBJ1-2; no firm D call. V lost 4 bases to trimming and J lost 4 bases, with 10 bases between them. This CDR3 region has 13 residues. CDR1 is MNHEY, CDR2 SVGEGT, per germline. This CDR3 is CASSFNSFYGYTF. CDR3 nucleotides: TGTGCCAGCAGTTTTAACAGTTTCTATGGCTACACCTTC.

V usage is TRBV28 and J usage is TRBJ1-2; TRBD1 aligns across 10 bases. V gave up 3 bases and J gave up 0 bases; unmatched junction bases: 7. The CDR3 contains 17 residues. Germline values: CDR1 MDHEN, CDR2 SYDVKM. DNA of the CDR3: TGTGCCAGCAGTTTCTTGGACAGGGGGATCGCTAACTATGGCTACACCTTC. This translates into CASSFLDRGIANYGYTF.

The rearrangement links TRBV3-1 (or the pseudogene TRBV3-2) to TRBJ2-2, with 7 bases that match TRBD1. The germline CDR1 and CDR2 sequences are LGHDT and YNNKEL (reference sequence). V lost 6 bases to trimming and J lost 5 bases; unmatched junction nucleotides: 9. The CDR3 spans 15 residues. CDR3 loop: CASRTTGWRTGELFF. The CDR3 coding sequence is TGTGCCAGCAGGACGACAGGGTGGCGGACCGGGGAGCTGTTTTTT.

The chain has TRBV19 and TRBJ2-1, with D tentatively TRBD2 (6 bases). Germline assignment: CDR1 LNHDA and CDR2 SQIVND (reference sequence). This CDR3 is built from 15 residues. V dropped 5 bases and J dropped 0 bases, with 11 bases sitting between them. The CDR3 coding sequence is TGTGCCAGTAGTGAAGTGGAGGGCTCCTACAATGAGCAGTTCTTC. Translated, it gives CASSEVEGSYNEQFF.

The rearrangement joins TRBV7-8 to TRBJ2-7, with 8 bases fitting TRBD2. This CDR3 contains 14 residues. CDR1 is SGHVS and CDR2 is FQNEAQ in the germline V gene. After removal of 7 bases from V and 6 bases from J, the junction contained 11 bases not matched to a gene. The CDR3 DNA sequence: TGTGCCAGCATCAACACCCGGGGGGGCTCCGAGCAGTACTTC. It encodes CASINTRGGSEQYF.

This clone was seen a handful of times. The gene calls are TRBV9 and TRBJ2-3, with a tentative D call TRBD2 (5 bases). This CDR3 contains 14 residues. In germline, CDR1 is SGDLS, CDR2 YYNGEE. V gave up 5 bases and J gave up 1 base, with 11 bases separating them. CDR3 amino acids: CASRKTGGTDTQYF. The CDR3 DNA is TGTGCCAGCAGAAAAACCGGGGGCACAGATACGCAGTATTTT.

The V gene is TRBV7-9, the J gene TRBJ1-1; no definite D call. The CDR3 sequence is 14 residues long. Germline CDR1 SEHNR, CDR2 FQNEAQ (reference sequence). V gave up 0 bases and J gave up 2 bases, with 7 bases separating them. CDR3: CASSLAPVNTEAFF. CDR3 DNA sequence: TGTGCCAGCAGCTTAGCTCCCGTAAACACTGAAGCTTTCTTT.

This clone was found once. This sequence joins TRBV30 and TRBJ2-3; D is unclear. The CDR3 runs to 13 residues. Germline loops: CDR1 GTSNPN, CDR2 SVGIG (reference sequence). Deletions cut 2 bases from V and 3 bases from J, with 9 bases between. CDR3 sequence (DNA): TGTGCCTGGAGTACCTTAGCAACAGATACGCAGTATTTT. It is translated as CAWSTLATDTQYF. Supplemented by reference TRBV30 and TRBJ2-3, the full variable domain reads SQTIHQWPATLVQPVGSPLSLECTVEGTSNPNLYWYRQAAGRGLQLLFYSVGIGQISSEVPQNLSASRPQDRQFILSSKKLLLSDSGFYLCAWSTLATDTQYFGPGTRLTVL.